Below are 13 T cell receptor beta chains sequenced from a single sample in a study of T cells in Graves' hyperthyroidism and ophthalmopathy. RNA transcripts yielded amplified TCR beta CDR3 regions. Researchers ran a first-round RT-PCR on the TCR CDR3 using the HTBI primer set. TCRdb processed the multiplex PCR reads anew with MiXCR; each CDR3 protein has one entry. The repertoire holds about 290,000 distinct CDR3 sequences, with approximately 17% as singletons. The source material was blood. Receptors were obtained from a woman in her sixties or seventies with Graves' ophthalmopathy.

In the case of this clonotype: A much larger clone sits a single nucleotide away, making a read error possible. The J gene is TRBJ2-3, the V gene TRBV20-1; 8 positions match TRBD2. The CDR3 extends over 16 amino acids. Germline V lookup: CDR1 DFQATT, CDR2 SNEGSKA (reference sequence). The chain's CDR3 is CSARPPPSGQTDAQYF. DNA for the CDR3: TGCAGTGCTAGGCCTCCTCCTAGCGGGCAGACAGATGCGCAGTATTTT.

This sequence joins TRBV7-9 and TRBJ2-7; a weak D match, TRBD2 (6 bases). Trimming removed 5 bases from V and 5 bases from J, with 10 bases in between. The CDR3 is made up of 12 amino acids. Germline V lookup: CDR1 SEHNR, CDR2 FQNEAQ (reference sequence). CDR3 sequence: CASSQDYHEQYF. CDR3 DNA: TGTGCCAGCAGCCAGGACTACCACGAGCAGTACTTC.

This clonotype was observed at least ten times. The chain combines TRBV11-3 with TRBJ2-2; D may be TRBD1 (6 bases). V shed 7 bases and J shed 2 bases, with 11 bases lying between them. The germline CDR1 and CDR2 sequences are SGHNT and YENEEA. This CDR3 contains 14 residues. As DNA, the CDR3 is TGTGCCAGCATCCCGACAGGCAACACCGGGGAGCTGTTTTTT. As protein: CASIPTGNTGELFF.

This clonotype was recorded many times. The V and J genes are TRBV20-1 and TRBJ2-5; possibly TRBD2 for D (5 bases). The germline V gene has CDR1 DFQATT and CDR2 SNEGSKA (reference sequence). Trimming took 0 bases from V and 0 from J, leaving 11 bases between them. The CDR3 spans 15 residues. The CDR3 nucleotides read TGCAGTGCTAGAGATCCCGCGAGGGACCAAGAGACCCAGTACTTC. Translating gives CSARDPARDQETQYF.

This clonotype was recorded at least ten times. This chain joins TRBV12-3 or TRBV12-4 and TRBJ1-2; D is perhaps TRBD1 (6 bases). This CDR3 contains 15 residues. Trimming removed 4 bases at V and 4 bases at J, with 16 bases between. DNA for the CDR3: TGTGCCAGCAGTTCTCCAGGGGCAGGGCCCTATGGCTACACCTTC. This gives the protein CASSSPGAGPYGYTF.

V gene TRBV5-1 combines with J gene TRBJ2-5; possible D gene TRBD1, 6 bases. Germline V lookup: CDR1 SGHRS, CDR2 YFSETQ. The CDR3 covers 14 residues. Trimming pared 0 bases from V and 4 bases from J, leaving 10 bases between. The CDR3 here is CASSLGQEPETQYF. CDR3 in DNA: TGCGCCAGCAGCTTGGGACAGGAACCAGAGACCCAGTACTTC.

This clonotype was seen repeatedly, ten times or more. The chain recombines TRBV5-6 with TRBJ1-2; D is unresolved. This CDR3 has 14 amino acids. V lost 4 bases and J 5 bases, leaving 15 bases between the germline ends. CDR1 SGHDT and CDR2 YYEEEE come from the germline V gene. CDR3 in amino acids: CASSPSARSYGYTF. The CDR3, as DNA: TGTGCCAGCAGCCCGTCTGCCAGGTCATATGGCTACACCTTC.

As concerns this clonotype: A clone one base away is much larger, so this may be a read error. Here the CDR3 DNA reads TGTGCCAGCAGCCGTTTCCCTAGCGGGGGGAGCTCCTACAATGAGCAGCTCTTC. Its translation: CASSRFPSGGSSYNEQLF. The chain couples TRBV25-1 to TRBJ2-1; 11 bases map to TRBD2. Germline loops: CDR1 MGHDK, CDR2 SYGVNS. There are 18 residues in the CDR3.

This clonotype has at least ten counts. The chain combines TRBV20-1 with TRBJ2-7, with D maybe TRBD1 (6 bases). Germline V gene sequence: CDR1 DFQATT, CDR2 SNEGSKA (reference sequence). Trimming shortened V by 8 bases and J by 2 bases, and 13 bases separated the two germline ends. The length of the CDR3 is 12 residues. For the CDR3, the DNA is TGCAGTTCCGAGCGGACAGCCTACGAGCAGTACTTC. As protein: CSSERTAYEQYF.

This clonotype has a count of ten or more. CDR3 bases: TGTGCCAGCAGCTTAAACGGAGTCCCCACAGATACGCAGTATTTT. Translated: CASSLNGVPTDTQYF. The chain has TRBV7-3 and TRBJ2-3; D gene uncertain. This CDR3 has 15 residues. Trimming removed 1 base at V and 2 bases at J, with 10 bases between. Germline CDR1 is SGHTA and CDR2 is FQGTGA.

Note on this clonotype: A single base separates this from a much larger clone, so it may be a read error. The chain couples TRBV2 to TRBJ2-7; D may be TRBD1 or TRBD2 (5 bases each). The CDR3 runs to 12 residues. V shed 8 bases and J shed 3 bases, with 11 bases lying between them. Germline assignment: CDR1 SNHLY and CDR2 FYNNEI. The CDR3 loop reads CASDRGDYEQYF. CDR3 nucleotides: TGTGCCAGCGATCGGGGCGACTACGAGCAGTACTTC.

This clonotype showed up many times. The CDR3, as DNA: TGTGCCAGCAGTTTCTGGGACAGGGGGAACACTGAAGCTTTCTTT. Encoded protein: CASSFWDRGNTEAFF. The chain links TRBV12-3 or TRBV12-4 to TRBJ1-1; 10 positions agree with TRBD1. V dropped 3 bases and J dropped 1; count of bases not matched to a gene: 2. The CDR3 consists of 15 residues.

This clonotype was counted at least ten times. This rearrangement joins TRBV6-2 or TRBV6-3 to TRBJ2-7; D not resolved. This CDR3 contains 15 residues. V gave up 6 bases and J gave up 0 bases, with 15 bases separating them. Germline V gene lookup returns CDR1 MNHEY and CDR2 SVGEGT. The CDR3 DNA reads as TGTGCCAGCAGCTCATCTTGGGCCAGCTCCTACGAGCAGTACTTC. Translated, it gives CASSSSWASSYEQYF.